This T cell receptor beta chain was sequenced during a study of Ad26.COV2.S vaccination and SARS-CoV-2 variants. Study observations and caveats: Recipients of vaccine and of placebo showed similar breadth of their non-spike TCR repertoires.

Of note for this clone: Its antigen is as yet unknown.

Using immunoSEQ multiplex PCR, the repertoire was profiled, and TCRdb retains in-frame clones only, with some absent. Here the sample spans about 370,000 clones, around 89% being singletons. The treatment is: some 20 received Ad26.COV2.S at low or high dose, single or two shots; about 5 received placebo; per-sample allocation not given. All samples were drawn on day 63, counting from the first vaccine or placebo injection. Boston supplied an adult donor aged 18-55 years. The TCR sequence derives from a person aged 18-60 years who received the Ad26.COV2.S COVID-19 vaccine or a placebo. Sequencing used peripheral blood, obtained in a trial of Ad26.COV2.S vaccine versus placebo.

The CDR3 loop is CASSVGGASTDTQYF. The CDR3 DNA reads as TGTGCCAGCAGCGTAGGCGGGGCTAGCACAGATACGCAGTATTTT. The gene calls are TRBV9 and TRBJ2-3, with TRBD2 as a possible D gene (6 bases). The germline V gene has CDR1 SGDLS and CDR2 YYNGEE. The V and J ends lost 0 bases and 0 bases respectively, with 8 bases between them. The CDR3 runs 15 residues.